This entry features one TCR beta chain sequence. Its antigen is not yet known. The sample holds no much larger clone one base away, and base qualities are not on file. These data belong to a study of blood T cells in healthy people across ages (dated by TCRdb to the mid-2010s). Regarding the research as a whole: In model experiments, template switching captured roughly one uniquely barcoded TCR beta cDNA molecule for every two T cells. To avoid experimental bias, donors of different ages were randomly spread across the sequencing lanes. Using deep sequencing normalized with unique cDNA molecular identifiers, the study measured how TCR beta repertoire diversity changes with age. Donors were grouped into four age groups: young (average roughly 15 years), middle-aged (approximately 41), aged (around 56) and long-lived (around 80). Using the same blood draw, the study looked at two additional independent replicas of 1 million unique cDNA reads for two donors, one aged 18 to 30 and the other aged 80 or older.

Library preparation employed 5' RACE. Instrument on record: Illumina HiSeq 2500. A second PCR of roughly 6 to 12 cycles was run with a J-beta primer mix and a sample-barcoded 5' primer. A template-switch 5' adaptor carrying 12 random nucleotides introduced a unique molecular identifier onto each TCR beta cDNA molecule. At least 2.5 million CDR3-containing paired-end reads were obtained from each sample. All of the RNA was converted into first-strand cDNA using the Mint cDNA synthesis kit, with a TRBC-specific oligonucleotide serving as the primer. Following uracil-DNA glycosylase treatment, a first 18-cycle PCR with universal primers M1SS and BC2_uni_R was performed on all cDNA. From the authors' description of their analysis: For normalization, 1 million high-quality reads, each with a distinct molecular identifier, were randomly selected from each sample. Reads sharing molecular identifiers were discarded rather than binned into consensus sequences. MiTCR, set to a Q25 quality threshold and the strictest error-elimination algorithm, was used for CDR3 identification, clonotype clustering and error correction. A nonparametric unseen species model using Euler transformation provided a lower-bound estimate of total TCR beta diversity. In TCRdb, the public reads were trimmed at Q25 with fastp and aligned with MiXCR, with productive beta chains retained. Rows are unified per CDR3 protein, each entry keeping the most common DNA and genes. TCRdb, not the original authors, processed these V and J calls. For this sample there are around 650,000 distinct CDR3 sequences; around 41% appear just once. Around 30% of the sample comes from the top ten.

Systemically healthy Caucasian individuals from Russia, around 39 in total and aged roughly 6 to 90 years, were included as donors. Each donor gave about 11 milliliters of peripheral blood, drawn into EDTA-treated Vacutainer tubes. Ficoll-Paque density-gradient centrifugation was used to isolate PBMCs, with at least 6.5 million per sample. Total RNA was extracted from PBMCs with Trizol reagent, with at least 5 micrograms obtained per sample. For every donor, flow cytometry on a PBMC aliquot measured the percentage of naive CD45RAhigh/CD27high T cells. What the research found in general, with its limitations: Because donor CMV infection status was unknown, age-related changes in expanded clonotypes were potentially confounded. Observed TCR beta diversity per million T cells fell roughly linearly with age, and a significant reduction was already apparent by age around 40. Bulk unsorted PBMC profiling prevented conclusive comparison of naive and antigen-experienced compartments. A strong correlation was found between observed TCR beta diversity and the percentage of naive T cells measured by flow cytometry. The long-lived group showed more naive CD4+ T cells, fewer expanded clones and increased TCR diversity than the aged group, suggesting age selection. Total diversity estimates from one million sequenced T cells were considered lower bounds and underestimates.

V and J lose 4 bases and 2 bases, and a span of 14 bases separates them. Including the terminal cysteine and phenylalanine, the CDR3 comprises 14 residues. The retained sequence is limited to the CDR3, 42 bases, with the frame set at the first base. The germline V gene specifies SQVTM as CDR1 and ANQGSEA as CDR2. The rearrangement joined TRBV29-1 to TRBJ1-1; TRBD1 might be the D gene, on 5 matching bases. The sequencing sample was made of blood. This receptor was identified in a man aged 80 or over in good health. The nucleotides are TGCAGCGTTGCAGGGACCTCCACCAACACTGAAGCTTTCTTT. This yields the protein CSVAGTSTNTEAFF.